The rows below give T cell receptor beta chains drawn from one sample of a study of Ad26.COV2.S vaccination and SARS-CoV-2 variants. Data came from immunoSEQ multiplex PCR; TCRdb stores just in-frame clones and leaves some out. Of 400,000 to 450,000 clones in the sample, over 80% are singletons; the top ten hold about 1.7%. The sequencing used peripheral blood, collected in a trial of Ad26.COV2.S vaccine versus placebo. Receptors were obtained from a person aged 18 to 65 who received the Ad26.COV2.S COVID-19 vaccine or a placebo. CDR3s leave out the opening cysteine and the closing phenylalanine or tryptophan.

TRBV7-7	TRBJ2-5	ASSLSSPQETQY
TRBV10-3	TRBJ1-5	AISLSQVGSNQPQH
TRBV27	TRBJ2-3	ASSPLAGGLASTQY
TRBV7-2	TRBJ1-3	ASSPNPGGGDTIY
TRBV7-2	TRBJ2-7	ASSWAITGKFYEQY
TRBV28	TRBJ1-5	ASRSRPGPQPPRNNQPQH
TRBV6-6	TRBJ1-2	ASSLSGGSYGYT
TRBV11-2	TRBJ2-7	ASSSRTGGRVEQY
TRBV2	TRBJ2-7	AKIAGWEQY
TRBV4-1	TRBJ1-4	ASSQSRGQMDEKLF
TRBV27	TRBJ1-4	ASSLLGGSDEKLF
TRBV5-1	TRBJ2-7	ASSRGPRRSLTYEQY
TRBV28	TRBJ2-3	ASSLGGGTDTQY
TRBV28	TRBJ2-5	ASSFFGRSETQY
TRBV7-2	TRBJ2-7	ASSQDRGWDEQY
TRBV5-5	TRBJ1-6	ASSAPRDRGKYNSPLH
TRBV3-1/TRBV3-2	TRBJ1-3	ASSQGTGYGNTIY
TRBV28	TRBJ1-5	ASSSRGPQH